This TCR beta chain is from a study of blood T cells in healthy people across ages. The study, taken as a whole, reports: Higher naive T cell percentage went strongly together with higher TCR beta diversity.

Next came a second PCR, run for about 6 to 12 cycles, which used a sample-barcoded 5' primer along with a J-beta primer mix. From the 5' RACE reads, TCRdb called clonotypes with MiXCR, one entry per CDR3 protein. The sample shows 1,500,000 or so distinct CDR3 sequences, approximately 60% of them seen only once. J lost 7 bases, V lost 6 bases, and 17 bases had no gene match. CDR1 and CDR2 from the germline V gene are SQVTM and ANQGSEA. CDR3 length: 16 residues. Concerning this clonotype: Its antigen is unknown.

This receptor was obtained from a man between 18 and 35 years old in good health. Specimen: blood. This sequence joins TRBV29-1 and TRBJ2-1; the match to TRBD1 covers 8 bases. The CDR3: CSVRTTRDRHTNEQFF. CDR3 bases: TGCAGCGTAAGAACCACCCGGGACAGGCATACGAATGAGCAGTTCTTC.